This TCR beta chain was sequenced for a study of shared clonotypes between healthy human individuals. Study-wide results and caveats: Read depth was anticipated to influence clonotype sharing among donors.

Worth noting for this clone: What it recognizes is unknown.

The CDR3 loop spans 13 amino acids. Germline-derived CDR1 and CDR2 are MNHNS and SASEGT. The ends lost 7 bases at V and 4 bases at J; junction bases unmatched: 7. The repertoire was sequenced with immunoSEQ multiplex PCR; TCRdb's copy has only in-frame clones and lacks some. The sample carries about 96,000 clones, 60% to 75% recorded once. Sequencing input: memory CD8+ T cells sorted from blood. Subset: CD45RO+ cells pooled with CCR7-negative TemRA cells. The receptor comes from a man aged 30 to 39 in good health. V is TRBV6-1 and J is TRBJ2-7, with 7 bases that match TRBD1. This CDR3 reads CASNRGNPYEQYF. The DNA for the CDR3 is TGTGCCAGCAACAGGGGAAACCCTTACGAGCAGTACTTC.